Listed here are 27 T cell receptor beta chains from one sample, sequenced in a study of beta chain features in type 1 diabetes. Expressed TCRB transcripts were sequenced after all isolated RNA was converted to cDNA. The repertoire was sequenced with immunoSEQ multiplex PCR; TCRdb's copy has only in-frame clones and lacks some. Altogether around 250,000 clones are present, around 20% being singletons, with the ten largest covering 0.028%. Study-wide findings and caveats: Type 1 diabetes patients showed a moderate but significant shortening of TCRB CDR3s in all four CD4+ subsets.

These receptors lack a known antigen. What was sequenced was naive CD4+ T cells from blood. The receptors come from a woman in her forties with type 1 diabetes.

The rearrangement uses TRBV30 and TRBJ1-1; D is ambiguous. Germline-derived CDR1 and CDR2 are GTSNPN and SVGIG (reference sequence). CDR3 length: 11 residues. Trimming cost V 2 bases and J 7 bases, with 8 bases left between them. In DNA form, the CDR3 reads TGTGCCTGGAGTCGGAGAGATGAAGCTTTCTTT. Its protein is CAWSRRDEAFF.

The rearrangement uses TRBV5-1 and TRBJ1-2; D is undetermined. Germline CDR1 reads SGHRS; CDR2 reads YFSETQ. Trimming cost V 0 bases and J 4 bases, with 7 bases left between them. The CDR3 has 13 amino acids. This CDR3 reads CASSLDRAYGYTF. The CDR3 nucleotides read TGCGCCAGCAGCTTGGACAGAGCCTATGGCTACACCTTC. The whole variable domain, remainder taken from reference TRBV5-1 and TRBJ1-2, is KAGVTQTPRYLIKTRGQQVTLSCSPISGHRSVSWYQQTPGQGLQFLFEYFSETQRNKGNFPGRFSGRQFSNSRSEMNVSTLELGDSALYLCASSLDRAYGYTFGSGTRLTVV.

V and J are TRBV7-2 and TRBJ2-3; 11 bases are a match to TRBD2. This CDR3 has 17 residues. J gave up 0 bases and V 7 bases, and 9 bases lay outside the gene matches. The V gene's germline CDR1 is SGHTA and CDR2 FQGNSA. CDR3 nucleotide sequence: TGTGCCAGCACCATGGGACTAGCGGTAACTAGCACAGATACGCAGTATTTT. Its translation: CASTMGLAVTSTDTQYF. The full variable domain, completed using reference TRBV7-2 and TRBJ2-3, is GAGVSQSPSNKVTEKGKDVELRCDPISGHTALYWYRQSLGQGLEFLIYFQGNSAPDKSGLPSDRFSAERTGGSVSTLTIQRTQQEDSAVYLCASTMGLAVTSTDTQYFGPGTRLTVL.

The gene calls are TRBV4-2 and TRBJ2-3, with 9 nucleotides matching TRBD2. CDR1 is LGHNA, CDR2 YNFKEQ, per germline. The CDR3 spans 18 residues. V lost 0 bases and J lost 2; bases outside the gene matches: 9. The DNA of the CDR3 is TGTGCCAGCAGCCAAGAGAGGCTAGCGGGGTTAGACACAGATACGCAGTATTTT. Translating it yields CASSQERLAGLDTDTQYF.

V gene TRBV6-5 combines with J gene TRBJ2-7; TRBD2 might be the D (5 bases). This CDR3 region has 16 residues. The V end was cut by 4 bases, the J end by 3 bases, with 19 bases between. Germline V gives CDR1 MNHEY, CDR2 SVGAGI. The CDR3 loop reads CASSSLGENEGYEQYF. The CDR3 coding sequence is TGTGCCAGCAGTTCACTCGGGGAGAACGAGGGCTACGAGCAGTACTTC.

V usage is TRBV18 and J usage is TRBJ1-1, with D unclear. Germline CDR1 and CDR2: KGHSH and LQKENI. CDR3 size: 13 residues. V lost 5 bases and J lost 0, with 7 bases in between. The CDR3, as DNA: TGTGCCAGCTCAGCCGCGGTGAACACTGAAGCTTTCTTT. Its protein product is CASSAAVNTEAFF.

The rearrangement joins TRBV10-3 to TRBJ1-5; D not certain. Germline loops: CDR1 ENHRY, CDR2 SYGVKD. V was trimmed by 0 bases and J by 9 bases, leaving 6 bases between them. This CDR3 region has 12 residues. CDR3 nucleotide sequence: TGTGCCATCAGTGAGTCGTACGGGCCCCAGCATTTT. This gives the protein CAISESYGPQHF.

This clone appeared a few times. The J gene is TRBJ1-2, the V gene TRBV9; 8 positions agree with TRBD1. V lost 2 bases, J lost 8 bases, and 8 bases stayed unmatched. The CDR3 spans 14 residues. Germline CDR1 reads SGDLS; CDR2 reads YYNGEE. CDR3 coding DNA: TGTGCCAGCAGCGTCGAGGACAGGGTTGGAGGCTACACCTTC. Encoded protein: CASSVEDRVGGYTF.

For this clone: The same CDR3 is also encoded by other DNA sequences in this sample. V is TRBV5-1 and J is TRBJ1-2, with 7 bases matching TRBD1. V trimming: 3 bases; J trimming: 2 bases; junction bases outside the gene matches: 1. The CDR3 length is 13 residues. CDR1 and CDR2 (germline): SGHRS, YFSETQ. The DNA for the CDR3 is TGCGCCAGCAGCTGGGACAGAAACTATGGCTACACCTTC. Translation: CASSWDRNYGYTF.

This clone was picked up a small number of times. The chain carries TRBV2 and TRBJ1-1; perhaps TRBD1 as D (5 bases). V lost 4 bases to trimming and J lost 0 bases, with 9 bases between them. CDR1 and CDR2 (germline): SNHLY, FYNNEI. The length of the CDR3 is 14 residues. The CDR3 nucleotides read TGTGCCAGCAGTGGTCGACAGCTGAACACTGAAGCTTTCTTT. Its translation: CASSGRQLNTEAFF.

The rearrangement uses TRBV7-2 and TRBJ2-7; weak D call: TRBD2 (6 bases). V lost 4 bases to trimming and J lost 6 bases, with 22 bases between them. Germline values: CDR1 SGHTA, CDR2 FQGNSA. This CDR3 is built from 16 residues. The CDR3 spells CASSSQGAAGLSEQYF. The CDR3 region has the DNA TGTGCCAGCAGCTCGCAAGGCGCTGCGGGATTGTCCGAGCAGTACTTC. Supplemented by reference TRBV7-2 and TRBJ2-7, the full variable domain reads GAGVSQSPSNKVTEKGKDVELRCDPISGHTALYWYRQSLGQGLEFLIYFQGNSAPDKSGLPSDRFSAERTGGSVSTLTIQRTQQEDSAVYLCASSSQGAAGLSEQYFGPGTRLTVT.

The chain carries TRBV9 and TRBJ2-7, with 11 bases identical to TRBD1. Germline V gene lookup returns CDR1 SGDLS and CDR2 YYNGEE. The CDR3 has 15 residues. Trimming cost V 0 bases and J 2 bases; bases outside gene matches: 1. For the CDR3, the DNA is TGTGCCAGCAGCGTAGGGGGACAGGGGGCCTACGAGCAGTACTTC. The encoded protein is CASSVGGQGAYEQYF.

The chain recombines TRBV15 with TRBJ1-5; no clear D. The V gene lost 2 bases and the J gene lost 3 bases, with 8 bases spanning the gap. The CDR3 totals 14 residues. CDR1 is LNHNV and CDR2 is YYDKDF in the germline V gene (reference sequence). The CDR3 is CATSRYGDNQPQHF. CDR3 coding DNA: TGTGCCACCAGCAGATACGGGGACAATCAGCCCCAGCATTTT. The full variable domain, rest sourced from reference TRBV15 and TRBJ1-5, is DAMVIQNPRYQVTQFGKPVTLSCSQTLNHNVMYWYQQKSSQAPKLLFHYYDKDFNNEADTPDNFQSRRPNTSFCFLDIRSPGLGDTAMYLCATSRYGDNQPQHFGDGTRLSIL.

V gene TRBV18 combines with J gene TRBJ2-1, with a tentative D call TRBD1 (6 bases). V lost 8 bases and J 3 bases, leaving 14 bases between the germline ends. CDR3 size: 14 residues. Per the germline V gene, CDR1 is KGHSH and CDR2 is LQKENI. The CDR3 coding sequence is TGTGCCAGCCTACCTGTAGGGGGCTACAATGAGCAGTTCTTC. Translating it yields CASLPVGGYNEQFF.

The gene calls are TRBV5-4 and TRBJ2-5, with TRBD1 identical over 8 bases. Trimming cost V 1 base and J 3 bases; bases outside gene matches: 2. The CDR3 is 14 amino acids. Germline-derived CDR1 and CDR2 are SGHNT and YYREEE (reference sequence). CDR3 region: CASSLQGAKETQYF. CDR3 in DNA: TGTGCCAGCAGCTTGCAGGGGGCGAAAGAGACCCAGTACTTC.

The chain links TRBV5-1 to TRBJ1-5, with TRBD1 as a possible D gene (5 bases). The CDR3 spans 15 residues. Germline V CDR1 and CDR2: SGHRS, YFSETQ. The germline V and J ends were trimmed by 0 bases and 1 base, with 8 bases remaining between them. The CDR3 loop reads CASSLDSGSNQPQHF. The CDR3 DNA reads TGCGCCAGCAGCTTGGACTCAGGGAGCAATCAGCCCCAGCATTTT.

This chain links TRBV7-3 with TRBJ2-1; 8 bases are a match to TRBD1. Germline V lookup: CDR1 SGHTA, CDR2 FQGTGA. This CDR3 is 14 amino acids long. V lost 2 bases and J lost 8; bases outside the gene matches: 5. This chain's CDR3 is CASSLAGGQDEQFF. The CDR3 DNA reads as TGTGCCAGCAGCTTAGCAGGGGGCCAGGATGAGCAGTTCTTC. Filled out from reference TRBV7-3 and TRBJ2-1, the complete variable domain reads GAGVSQTPSNKVTEKGKYVELRCDPISGHTALYWYRQSLGQGPEFLIYFQGTGAADDSGLPNDRFFAVRPEGSVSTLKIQRTERGDSAVYLCASSLAGGQDEQFFGPGTRLTVL.

The chain employs TRBV28 and TRBJ1-2; D ambiguous. Trimming cost V 2 bases and J 2 bases, with 3 bases left between them. The CDR3 is 12 residues long. CDR1 and CDR2 from the germline V gene are MDHEN and SYDVKM. This chain's CDR3 is CASSLPNYGYTF. The CDR3 nucleotides are TGTGCCAGCAGTTTACCGAACTATGGCTACACCTTC.

V is TRBV4-1 and J is TRBJ1-2; 7 bases agree with TRBD1. The J segment lost 6 bases and the V segment lost 2 bases, leaving 15 bases of the junction unmatched. The CDR3 is 17 amino acids. Germline assignment: CDR1 MGHRA and CDR2 YSYEKL. The CDR3 sequence: CASSQSGGQTKSDGYTF. The DNA of the CDR3 is TGCGCCAGCAGCCAATCTGGGGGACAGACCAAGTCGGATGGCTACACCTTC.

This chain joins TRBV20-1 and TRBJ1-5; D call uncertain. The germline V gene has CDR1 DFQATT and CDR2 SNEGSKA (reference sequence). V lost 4 bases to trimming and J lost 9 bases, with 10 bases between them. CDR3 size: 11 residues. The CDR3 here is CSAKGGGPQHF. CDR3 DNA sequence: TGCAGTGCTAAGGGAGGAGGGCCCCAGCATTTT.

This chain joins TRBV27 and TRBJ1-5; D is unresolved. The CDR3 covers 14 residues. The germline V and J ends were trimmed by 6 bases and 5 bases, with 14 bases remaining between them. Germline V gives CDR1 MNHEY, CDR2 SMNVEV (reference sequence). The CDR3 sequence: CASSPGWEDQPQHF. The CDR3 DNA follows: TGTGCCAGCAGCCCCGGGTGGGAGGATCAGCCCCAGCATTTT.

The V gene is TRBV18, the J gene TRBJ1-5; D may be TRBD1 (5 bases). There are 15 residues in the CDR3. Germline CDR1 reads KGHSH; CDR2 reads LQKENI. Trimming left V 2 bases short and J 7 bases short, with 15 bases between. The CDR3 here is CASSPRGLPEQPQHF. DNA for the CDR3: TGTGCCAGCTCACCAAGGGGCCTCCCAGAGCAGCCCCAGCATTTT.

The V gene is TRBV7-3, the J gene TRBJ2-1; TRBD2 aligns across 9 bases. Trimming cost V 5 bases and J 7 bases; bases outside gene matches: 9. In germline, CDR1 is SGHTA, CDR2 FQGTGA. The CDR3 has 15 residues. The CDR3 DNA follows: TGTGCCAGCAGCCTAGGACTAGCGAACCGGAATGAGCAGTTCTTC. Translation: CASSLGLANRNEQFF.

This clone was counted only a few times. This chain joins TRBV5-1 and TRBJ1-2; TRBD1 matches 7 bases. Germline CDR1 reads SGHRS; CDR2 reads YFSETQ. V lost 4 bases to trimming and J lost 3 bases; unmatched junction nucleotides: 12. This CDR3 is built from 16 residues. In DNA form, the CDR3 reads TGCGCCAGCAGCCCCCCTGTCGACAGGGATGACTATGGCTACACCTTC. This translates into CASSPPVDRDDYGYTF.

This clone was seen a handful of times. The V and J genes are TRBV29-1 and TRBJ1-1; D possibly corresponds to TRBD1 (6 bases). Between the trimmed V and J ends, which lost 6 bases and 5 bases, there was a span of 13 bases. Germline loops: CDR1 SQVTM, CDR2 ANQGSEA. The CDR3 consists of 12 residues. CDR3 residues: CSVNTGQTEAFF. The CDR3 coding sequence is TGCAGCGTCAACACTGGACAGACTGAAGCTTTCTTT.

This clone was seen only a few times. Distinct nucleotide sequences in the sample also encode this CDR3. The chain uses TRBV7-2 and TRBJ2-5; no firm D call. Germline V gene sequence: CDR1 SGHTA, CDR2 FQGNSA. Trimming pared 1 base from V and 5 bases from J, leaving 5 bases between. This CDR3 has 12 residues. CDR3 in DNA: TGTGCCAGCAGCTTAGTTCGTGAGACCCAGTACTTC. This translates into CASSLVRETQYF.

This clone has just a few counts. The chain links TRBV9 to TRBJ1-1; 8 positions agree with TRBD1. This CDR3 is 14 amino acids long. The germline V gene encodes CDR1 SGDLS and CDR2 YYNGEE. The J segment lost 2 bases and the V segment lost 2 bases, leaving 2 bases of the junction unmatched. CDR3 bases: TGTGCCAGCAGCGTCCCAGGGGGCAACACTGAAGCTTTCTTT. Amino acids: CASSVPGGNTEAFF.